The rows below give T cell receptor beta chains drawn from one sample of a study of blood T cells in healthy people across ages. From the 5' RACE reads, TCRdb called clonotypes with MiXCR, one entry per CDR3 protein. The sample has about a million distinct CDR3 sequences; more than 30% are singletons. The sequenced sample was blood. The source is a man aged 18 to 30 in good health. CDR3s include the opening cysteine and the closing phenylalanine or tryptophan. D genes are given only for firm matches. Size is omitted from some rows. Given values are once, few, many or a class for expanded clones.

TRBV6-6	TRBD1	-	TRBJ2-3	TGTGCCAGCAGGTCCCCGGGACAGGACCGAACAGATACGCAGTATTTT	CASRSPGQDRTDTQYF
TRBV7-9	TRBD1	-	TRBJ1-1	TGTGCCAGCAGCTTAGCCCAGACAGGGGGGAACACTGAAGCTTTCTTT	CASSLAQTGGNTEAFF
TRBV7-2	TRBD2	-	TRBJ2-1	TGTGCCAACAGTCTCGAGGGGCTAGCGGCACCCTACAATGAGCAGTTCTTC	CANSLEGLAAPYNEQFF
TRBV18	-	-	TRBJ1-1	TGTGCCAGCTCACCAGCCCGGGGGCAAAGTAACACTGAAGCTTTCTTT	CASSPARGQSNTEAFF
TRBV20-1	TRBD1	few	TRBJ2-7	TGCAGTGCTAGATTTTGGGGACAGGGGTACGAGCAGTACTTC	CSARFWGQGYEQYF
TRBV6-2/TRBV6-3	TRBD2	-	TRBJ2-3	TGTGCCAGCAGAGGACTAGTTCCCGCAGATACGCAGTATTTT	CASRGLVPADTQYF
TRBV15	-	-	TRBJ2-7	TGTGCCACCAGCAGCCCGGGACTGCTCTCCTACGAGCAGTACTTC	CATSSPGLLSYEQYF
TRBV4-3	-	-	TRBJ1-2	TGCGCCAGCAGCCAAGTCGGGACTTCGCTGGGCTACACCTTC	CASSQVGTSLGYTF
TRBV7-8	-	-	TRBJ2-5	TGTGCCAGCAGCTTAAGGTCGCGACAGCTGATCCAAGAGACCCAGTACTTC	CASSLRSRQLIQETQYF
TRBV6-6	-	few	TRBJ1-4	TGTGCCAGCAGTTCCACCGGGAGGAATGAAAAACTGTTTTTT	CASSSTGRNEKLFF